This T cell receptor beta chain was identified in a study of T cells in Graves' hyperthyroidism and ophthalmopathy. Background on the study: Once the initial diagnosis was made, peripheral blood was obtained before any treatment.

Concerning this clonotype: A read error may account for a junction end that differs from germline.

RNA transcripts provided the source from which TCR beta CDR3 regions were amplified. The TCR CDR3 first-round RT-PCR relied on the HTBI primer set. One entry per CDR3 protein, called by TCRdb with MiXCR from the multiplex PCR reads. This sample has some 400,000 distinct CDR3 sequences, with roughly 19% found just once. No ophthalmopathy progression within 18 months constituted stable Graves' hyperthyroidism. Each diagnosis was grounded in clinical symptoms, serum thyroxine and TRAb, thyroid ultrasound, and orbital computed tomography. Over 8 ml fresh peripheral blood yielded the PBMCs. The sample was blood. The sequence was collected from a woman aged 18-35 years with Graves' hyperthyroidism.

CDR3 protein: CASSLGLAAGQETQCF. The CDR3 DNA reads TGTGCCAGCAGCTTAGGACTAGCGGCTGGCCAAGAGACCCAGTGCTTC. This chain joins TRBV7-8 and TRBJ2-5; 9 bases line up with TRBD2. This CDR3 contains 16 residues. Germline assignment: CDR1 SGHVS and CDR2 FQNEAQ.